The entry below gives a single T cell receptor (beta chain) sequence along with its context. No antigen is known for it. Base-call qualities are not available, and no considerably larger clone is one nucleotide away. The data stem from a study of blood T cell repertoires in COVID-19 (dated by TCRdb to about 2020). Study-level background: Samples from collaborators originated in the United States, Italy and Spain and spanned both the acute and convalescent phases of COVID-19. The material from the prospective study consisted of cDNA or gDNA derived from T cells, B-cell-depleted T cells, or PBMCs. The dataset comprised deeply sampled blood TCRbeta repertoires from subjects exposed to, actively infected with, or recovered from COVID-19. The repertoires were released in a freely available public database intended as a resource for research on the immune response to SARS-CoV-2. The samples were drawn from the first 160 participants of the ongoing ImmuneRACE study and from some 1,300 subjects provided by 6 global collaborators. Nearly every sample came with metadata listing a de-identified subject ID, COVID-19 status, age in years and sex. HLA class I and class II types, where available, came from metadata supplied by the sample provider rather than from assay-based typing.

TCRbeta CDR3 regions were amplified from genomic DNA using the immunoSEQ Assay, a bias-controlled multiplex PCR. Per the authors' processing: The number of nucleated cells in each sample was estimated from the amplification of reference gene primers within the assay. Sequence reads were collapsed and filtered to measure the absolute abundance of every unique TCRbeta CDR3 rearrangement. Productive Simpson clonality was computed per sample as the square root of Simpson's diversity index over productive rearrangements. TCRdb's version of the immuneACCESS table is confined to in-frame rearrangements and falls short of the full clone set. An unresolved V gene accounts for under half of the shortfall where checked; the remainder is of unknown origin. V, J and clone size are those of that table, while D and trimming were read from the DNA. The sample table records 250,000 to 300,000 clones; around 90% of these occur just once. The top ten hold roughly 2.2% of the sample.

Overall results and qualifications from the work: The quantity of clinical and demographic metadata differed by source and by participant and was supplied without curation.

Germline trimming: 6 bases from V, 5 bases from J; junction bases outside gene matches: 7. The germline V gene supplies CDR1 SNHLY and CDR2 FYNNEI. The CDR3 covers 14 residues, taking in both the cysteine and the phenylalanine. Only the CDR3 region is kept as DNA, spanning 42 bases read in frame from base 1. The collaborating institutions used their own protocols to collect whole blood in K2EDTA tubes. For TCRbeta analysis, collaborators shipped samples in one of three forms: frozen whole blood, isolated PBMCs, or DNA extracted from either of those sample types. Sequenced material: peripheral blood. The chain uses TRBV2 and TRBJ2-7, and TRBD1 matches 10 of the central bases. This TCR was sampled from a man aged 50 to 59 with acute or convalescent COVID-19. CDR3 sequence: CASSLRDRGNEQYF. The DNA is TGTGCCAGCAGCCTCCGGGACAGGGGCAACGAGCAGTACTTC.